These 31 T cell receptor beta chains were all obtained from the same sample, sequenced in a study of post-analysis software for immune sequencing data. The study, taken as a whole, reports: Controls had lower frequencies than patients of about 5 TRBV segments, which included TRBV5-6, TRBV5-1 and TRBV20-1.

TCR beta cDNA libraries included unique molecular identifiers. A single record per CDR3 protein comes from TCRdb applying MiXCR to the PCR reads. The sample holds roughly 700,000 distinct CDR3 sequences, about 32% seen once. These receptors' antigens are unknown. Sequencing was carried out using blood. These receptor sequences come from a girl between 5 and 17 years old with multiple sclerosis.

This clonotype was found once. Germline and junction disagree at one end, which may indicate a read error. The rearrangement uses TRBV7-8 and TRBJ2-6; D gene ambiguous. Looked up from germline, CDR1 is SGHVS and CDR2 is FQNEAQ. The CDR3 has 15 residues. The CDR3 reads CVSSLRNPGANVLTF. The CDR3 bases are TGTGTCAGCAGCTTAAGAAACCCTGGGGCCAACGTCCTGACTTTC. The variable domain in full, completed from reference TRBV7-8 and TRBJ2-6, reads GAGVSQSPRYKVAKRGQDVALRCDPISGHVSLFWYQQALGQGPEFLTYFQNEAQLDKSGLPSDRFFAERPEGSVSTLKIQRTQQEDSAVYLCVSSLRNPGANVLTFGAGSRLTVL.

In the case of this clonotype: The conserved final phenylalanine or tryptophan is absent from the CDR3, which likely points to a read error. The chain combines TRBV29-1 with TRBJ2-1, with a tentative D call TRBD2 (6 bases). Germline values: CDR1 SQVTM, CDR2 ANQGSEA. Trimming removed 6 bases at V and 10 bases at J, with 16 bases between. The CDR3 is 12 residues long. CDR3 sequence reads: CSVRLGTYEQFC. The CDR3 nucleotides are TGCAGCGTCAGACTAGGAACCTACGAGCAGTTCTGC.

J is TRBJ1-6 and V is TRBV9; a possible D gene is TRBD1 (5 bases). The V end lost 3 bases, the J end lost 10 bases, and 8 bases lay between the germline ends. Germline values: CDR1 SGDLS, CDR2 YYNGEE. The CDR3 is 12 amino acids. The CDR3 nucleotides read TGTGCCAGCAGCGCACAGGACTCACCCCTCCACTTT. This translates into CASSAQDSPLHF.

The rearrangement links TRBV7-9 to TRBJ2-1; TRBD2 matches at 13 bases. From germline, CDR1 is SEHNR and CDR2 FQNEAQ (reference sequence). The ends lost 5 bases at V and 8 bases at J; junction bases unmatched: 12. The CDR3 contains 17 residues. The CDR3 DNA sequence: TGTGCCAGCAGCCAAGAAGTCGGACTAGCGGGAGCCGATGAGCAGTTCTTC. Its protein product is CASSQEVGLAGADEQFF.

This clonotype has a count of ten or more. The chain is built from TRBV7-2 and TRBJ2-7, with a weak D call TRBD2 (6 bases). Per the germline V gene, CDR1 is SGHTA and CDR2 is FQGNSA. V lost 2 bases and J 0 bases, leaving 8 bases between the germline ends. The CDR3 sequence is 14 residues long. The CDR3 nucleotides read TGTGCCAGCAGCTTACTAGCGAGCTCCTACGAGCAGTACTTC. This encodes CASSLLASSYEQYF.

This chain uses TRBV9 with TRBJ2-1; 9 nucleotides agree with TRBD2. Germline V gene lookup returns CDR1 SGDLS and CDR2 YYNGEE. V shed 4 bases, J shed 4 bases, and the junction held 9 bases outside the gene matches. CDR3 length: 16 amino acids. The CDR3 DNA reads TGTGCCAGCAGCCCCAGTAGCGGGAGAAATTACAATGAGCAGTTCTTC. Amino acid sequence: CASSPSSGRNYNEQFF. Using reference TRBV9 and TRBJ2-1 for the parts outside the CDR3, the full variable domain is DSGVTQTPKHLITATGQRVTLRCSPRSGDLSVYWYQQSLDQGLQFLIQYYNGEERAKGNILERFSAQQFPDLHSELNLSSLELGDSALYFCASSPSSGRNYNEQFFGPGTRLTVL.

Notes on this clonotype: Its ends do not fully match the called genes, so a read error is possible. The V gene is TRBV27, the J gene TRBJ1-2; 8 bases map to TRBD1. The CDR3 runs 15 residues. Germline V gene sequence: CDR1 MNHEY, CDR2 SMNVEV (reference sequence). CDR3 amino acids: CASSLSRTGWDGYTF. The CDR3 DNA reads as TGTGCCAGCAGTCTATCACGGACAGGGTGGGATGGCTACACCTTC.

CDR3 protein: CASSLVLAGEETQYF. The CDR3 DNA follows: TGTGCCAGCAGCTTAGTCCTAGCGGGAGAAGAGACCCAGTACTTC. The V gene is TRBV7-9, the J gene TRBJ2-5; TRBD2 matches 10 bases. The CDR3 spans 15 residues. With V trimmed by 1 base and J by 3 bases, 2 bases remained unmatched. Germline V gene sequence: CDR1 SEHNR, CDR2 FQNEAQ (reference sequence).

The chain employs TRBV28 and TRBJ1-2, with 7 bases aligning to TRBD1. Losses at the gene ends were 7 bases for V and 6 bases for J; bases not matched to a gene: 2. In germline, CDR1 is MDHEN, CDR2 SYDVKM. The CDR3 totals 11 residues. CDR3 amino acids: CASIDRDGYTF. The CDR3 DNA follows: TGTGCCAGCATCGACAGGGATGGCTACACCTTC.

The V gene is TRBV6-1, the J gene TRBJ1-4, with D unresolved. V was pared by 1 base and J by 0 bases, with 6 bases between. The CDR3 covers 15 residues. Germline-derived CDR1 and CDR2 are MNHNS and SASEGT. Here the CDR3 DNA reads TGTGCCAGCAGTGAAGGGGGTGCAACTAATGAAAAACTGTTTTTT. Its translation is CASSEGGATNEKLFF.

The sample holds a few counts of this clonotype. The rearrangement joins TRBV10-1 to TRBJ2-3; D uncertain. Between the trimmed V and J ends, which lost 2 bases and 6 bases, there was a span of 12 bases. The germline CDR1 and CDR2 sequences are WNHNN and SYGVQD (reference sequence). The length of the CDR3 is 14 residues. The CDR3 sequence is CASSESYPWDTQYF. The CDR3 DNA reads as TGCGCCAGCAGTGAGAGTTACCCGTGGGATACGCAGTATTTT.

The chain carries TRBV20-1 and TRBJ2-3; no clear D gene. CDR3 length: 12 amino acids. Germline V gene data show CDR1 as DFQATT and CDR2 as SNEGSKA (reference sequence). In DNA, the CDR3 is TGCGGTGATGTAATCCAAGACGATACGCAGTATTTT. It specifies CGDVIQDDTQYF.

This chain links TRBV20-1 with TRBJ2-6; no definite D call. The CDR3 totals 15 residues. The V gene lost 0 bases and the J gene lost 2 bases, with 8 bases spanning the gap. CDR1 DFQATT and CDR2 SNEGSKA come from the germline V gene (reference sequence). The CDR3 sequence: CSARDRRTGANVLTF. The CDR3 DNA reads TGCAGTGCTAGAGATCGTCGTACTGGGGCCAACGTCCTGACTTTC.

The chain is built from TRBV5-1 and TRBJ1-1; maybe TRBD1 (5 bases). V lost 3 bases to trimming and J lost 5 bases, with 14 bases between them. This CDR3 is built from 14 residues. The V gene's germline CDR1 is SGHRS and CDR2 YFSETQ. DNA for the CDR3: TGCGCCAGCAGCTGGAGGGGCTGGGGGACTGAAGCTTTCTTT. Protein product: CASSWRGWGTEAFF.

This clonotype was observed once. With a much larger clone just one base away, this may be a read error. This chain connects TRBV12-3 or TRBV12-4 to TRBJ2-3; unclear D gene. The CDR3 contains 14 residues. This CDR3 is CASSPLASTDAQYF. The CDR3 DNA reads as TGTGCCAGCAGCCCCCTTGCGAGCACAGATGCGCAGTATTTT.

The CDR3, as DNA: TGTGCCAGCACGTACTCCCAGGAATCACCCCTCCACTTT. Its translation: CASTYSQESPLHF. The chain is built from TRBV6-2 or TRBV6-3 and TRBJ1-6; D not resolved. Trimming shortened V by 7 bases and J by 10 bases, and 14 bases separated the two germline ends. Germline-derived CDR1 and CDR2 are MNHEY and SVGEGT. The CDR3 is 13 residues long.

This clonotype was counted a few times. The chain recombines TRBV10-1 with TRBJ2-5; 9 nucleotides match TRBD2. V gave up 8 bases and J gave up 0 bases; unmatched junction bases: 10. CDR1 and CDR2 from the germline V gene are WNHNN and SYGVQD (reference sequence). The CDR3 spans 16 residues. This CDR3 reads CASGGLAGRDQETQYF. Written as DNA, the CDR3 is TGCGCCAGCGGAGGGCTAGCGGGAAGGGACCAAGAGACCCAGTACTTC.

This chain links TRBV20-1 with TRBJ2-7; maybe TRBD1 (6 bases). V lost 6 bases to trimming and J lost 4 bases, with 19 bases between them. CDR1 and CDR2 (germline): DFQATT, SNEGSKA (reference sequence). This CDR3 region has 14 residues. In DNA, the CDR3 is TGCAGTGCACGCCCCGGGACATCCTGGTACGAGCAGTACTTC. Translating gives CSARPGTSWYEQYF.

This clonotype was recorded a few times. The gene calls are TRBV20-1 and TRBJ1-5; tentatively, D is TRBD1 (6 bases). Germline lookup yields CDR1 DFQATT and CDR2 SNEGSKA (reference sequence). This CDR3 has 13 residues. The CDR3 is CSTGDNSNQPQHF. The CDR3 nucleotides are TGCAGCACTGGGGACAATAGCAATCAGCCCCAGCATTTT.

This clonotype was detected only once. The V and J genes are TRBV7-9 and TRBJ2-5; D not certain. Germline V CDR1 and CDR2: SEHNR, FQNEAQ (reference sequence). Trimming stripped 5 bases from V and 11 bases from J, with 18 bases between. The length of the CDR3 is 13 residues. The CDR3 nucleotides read TGTGCCAGCAGCCACCTATCCGGCCATGAGCAGTACTTC. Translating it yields CASSHLSGHEQYF.

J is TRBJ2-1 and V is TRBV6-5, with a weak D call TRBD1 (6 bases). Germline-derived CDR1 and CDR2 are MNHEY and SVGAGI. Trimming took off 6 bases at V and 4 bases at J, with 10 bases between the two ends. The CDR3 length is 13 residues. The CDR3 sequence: CASRRQVYNEQFF. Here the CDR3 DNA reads TGTGCCAGCAGACGACAGGTATACAATGAGCAGTTCTTC.

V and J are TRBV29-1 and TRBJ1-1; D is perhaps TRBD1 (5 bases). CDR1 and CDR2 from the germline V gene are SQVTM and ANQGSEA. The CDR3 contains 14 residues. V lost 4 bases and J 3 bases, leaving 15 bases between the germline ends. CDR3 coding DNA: TGCAGCGTTGTTCAGCTAAGGGGCGACACTGAAGCTTTCTTT. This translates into CSVVQLRGDTEAFF.

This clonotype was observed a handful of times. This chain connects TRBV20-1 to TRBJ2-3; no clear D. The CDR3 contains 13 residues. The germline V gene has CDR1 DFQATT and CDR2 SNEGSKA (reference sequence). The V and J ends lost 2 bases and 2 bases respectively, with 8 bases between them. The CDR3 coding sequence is TGCAGTGCTAGATCCTACGCCACAGATACGCAGTATTTT. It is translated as CSARSYATDTQYF.

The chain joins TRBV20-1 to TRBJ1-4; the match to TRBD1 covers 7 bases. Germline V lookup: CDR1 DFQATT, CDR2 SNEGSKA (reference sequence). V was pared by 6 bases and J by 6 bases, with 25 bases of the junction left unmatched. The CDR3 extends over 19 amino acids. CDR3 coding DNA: TGCAGTGCCCCAGACGAAAGAGGTGCAGGGGGTTTCGACGATGAAAAACTGTTTTTT. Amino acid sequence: CSAPDERGAGGFDDEKLFF.

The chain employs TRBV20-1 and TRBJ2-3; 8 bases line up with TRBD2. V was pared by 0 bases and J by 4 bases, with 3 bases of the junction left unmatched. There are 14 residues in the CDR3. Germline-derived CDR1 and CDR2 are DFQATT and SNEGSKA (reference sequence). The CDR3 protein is CSARDQLAADTQYF. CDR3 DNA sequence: TGCAGTGCTAGAGATCAACTAGCGGCAGATACGCAGTATTTT.

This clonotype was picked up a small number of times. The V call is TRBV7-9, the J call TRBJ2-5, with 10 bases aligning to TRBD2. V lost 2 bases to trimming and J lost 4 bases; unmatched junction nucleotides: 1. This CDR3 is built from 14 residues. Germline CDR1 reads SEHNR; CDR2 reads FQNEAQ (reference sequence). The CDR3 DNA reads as TGTGCCAGCAGCTTAAGCGGGGGGGCAGAGACCCAGTACTTC. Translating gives CASSLSGGAETQYF.

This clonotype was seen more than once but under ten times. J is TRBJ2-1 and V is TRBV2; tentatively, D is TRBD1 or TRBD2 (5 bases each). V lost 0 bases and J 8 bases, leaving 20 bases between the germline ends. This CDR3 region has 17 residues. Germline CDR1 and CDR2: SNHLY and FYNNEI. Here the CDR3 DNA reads TGTGCCAGCAGTGAAGCGCTTAGGTGGGGGTTCTATTATGAGCAGTTCTTC. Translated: CASSEALRWGFYYEQFF. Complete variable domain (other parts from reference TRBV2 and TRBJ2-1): EPEVTQTPSHQVTQMGQEVILRCVPISNHLYFYWYRQILGQKVEFLVSFYNNEISEKSEIFDDQFSVERPDGSNFTLKIRSTKLEDSAMYFCASSEALRWGFYYEQFFGPGTRLTVL.

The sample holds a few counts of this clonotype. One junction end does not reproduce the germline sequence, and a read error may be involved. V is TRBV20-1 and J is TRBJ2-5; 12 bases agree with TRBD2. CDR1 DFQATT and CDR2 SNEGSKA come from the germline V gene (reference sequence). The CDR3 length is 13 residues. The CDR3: CSTSGGSQETQYF. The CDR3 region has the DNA TGCAGTACTAGCGGGGGGTCCCAAGAGACCCAGTACTTC.

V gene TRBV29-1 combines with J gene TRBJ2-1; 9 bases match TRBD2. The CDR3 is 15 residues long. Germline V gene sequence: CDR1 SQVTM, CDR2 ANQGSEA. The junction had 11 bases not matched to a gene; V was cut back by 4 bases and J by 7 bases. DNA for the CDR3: TGCAGCGTTGGTCTCGGGACTAGCCTTATAAATGAGCAGTTCTTC. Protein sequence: CSVGLGTSLINEQFF.

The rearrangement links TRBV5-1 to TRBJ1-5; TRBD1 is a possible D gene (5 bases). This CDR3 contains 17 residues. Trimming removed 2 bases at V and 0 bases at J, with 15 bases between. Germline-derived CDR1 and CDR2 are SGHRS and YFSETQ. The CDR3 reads CASSFAREVGSNQPQHF. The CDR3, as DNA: TGCGCCAGCAGCTTTGCCAGGGAAGTAGGTAGCAATCAGCCCCAGCATTTT.

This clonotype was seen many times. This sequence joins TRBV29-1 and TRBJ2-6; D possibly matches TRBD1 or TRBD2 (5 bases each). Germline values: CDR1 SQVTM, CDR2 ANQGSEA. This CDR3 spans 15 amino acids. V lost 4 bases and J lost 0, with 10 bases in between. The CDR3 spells CSVGGIHSGANVLTF. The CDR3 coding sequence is TGCAGCGTTGGGGGGATCCACTCTGGGGCCAACGTCCTGACTTTC.